This T cell receptor (beta chain) was found in a study of T cell responses to AZD1222 COVID-19 vaccine. Points from the study as a whole: Repertoires in all cases were sampled only once the peak T cell response had passed. Unmutated variant regions are reportedly targeted by nearly half of spike-specific TCRs.

V lost 6 bases to trimming and J lost 5 bases, with 23 bases between them. Germline CDR1 is SNHLY and CDR2 is FYNNEI. The CDR3 loop spans 17 amino acids. Assay used: immunoSEQ multiplex PCR; TCRdb lists only in-frame clones, some missing. Of tens of thousands of clones in the sample, less than 85% were seen once. A note on this clone: Its specificity is unknown.

The TCR originated in an adult who received the AZD1222 COVID-19 vaccine. The chain recombines TRBV2 with TRBJ2-1; a possible D gene is TRBD2 (5 bases). Material: peripheral blood, obtained 28 days after the second AZD1222 dose. The CDR3 protein is CASSDLDPTEGDNEQFF. The CDR3 bases are TGTGCCAGCAGCGACCTAGACCCGACCGAGGGAGACAATGAGCAGTTCTTC.